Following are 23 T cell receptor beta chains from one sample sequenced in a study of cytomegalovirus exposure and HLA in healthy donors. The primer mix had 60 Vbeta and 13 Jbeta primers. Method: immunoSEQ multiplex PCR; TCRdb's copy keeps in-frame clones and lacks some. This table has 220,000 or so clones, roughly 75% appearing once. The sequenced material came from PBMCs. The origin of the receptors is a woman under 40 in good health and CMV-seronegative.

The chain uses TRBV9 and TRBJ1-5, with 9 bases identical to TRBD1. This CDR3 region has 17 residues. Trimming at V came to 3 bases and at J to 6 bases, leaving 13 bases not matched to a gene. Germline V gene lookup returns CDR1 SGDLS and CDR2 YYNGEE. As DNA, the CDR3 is TGTGCCAGCAGCGAATCCCGGGACAGGGTATGGGTTCAGCCCCAGCATTTT. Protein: CASSESRDRVWVQPQHF.

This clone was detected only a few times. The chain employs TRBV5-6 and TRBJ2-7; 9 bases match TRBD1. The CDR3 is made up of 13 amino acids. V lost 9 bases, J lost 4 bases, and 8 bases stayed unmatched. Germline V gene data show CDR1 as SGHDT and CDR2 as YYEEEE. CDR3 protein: CATSGTGQYEQYF. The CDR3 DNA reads TGTGCCACCTCCGGGACAGGGCAGTACGAGCAGTACTTC.

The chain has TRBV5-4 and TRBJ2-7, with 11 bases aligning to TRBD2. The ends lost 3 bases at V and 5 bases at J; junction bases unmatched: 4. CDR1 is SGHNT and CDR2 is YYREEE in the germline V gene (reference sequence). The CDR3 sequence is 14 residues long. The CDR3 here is CASSSGLAADEQYF. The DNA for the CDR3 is TGTGCCAGCAGCTCGGGACTAGCGGCGGACGAGCAGTACTTC.

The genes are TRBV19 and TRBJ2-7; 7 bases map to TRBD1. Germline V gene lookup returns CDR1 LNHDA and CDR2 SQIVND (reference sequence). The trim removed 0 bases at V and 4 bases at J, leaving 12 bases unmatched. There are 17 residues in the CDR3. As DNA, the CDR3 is TGTGCCAGTAGTATAGATCTCACAGGGGAAGACCTGTACGAGCAGTACTTC. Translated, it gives CASSIDLTGEDLYEQYF.

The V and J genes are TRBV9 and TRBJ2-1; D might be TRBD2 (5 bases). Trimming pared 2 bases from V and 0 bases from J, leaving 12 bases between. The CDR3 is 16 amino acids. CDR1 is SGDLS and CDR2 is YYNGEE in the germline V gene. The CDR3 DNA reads TGTGCCAGCAGCGTCCAAGTGGGGAGCTCCTACAATGAGCAGTTCTTC. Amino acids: CASSVQVGSSYNEQFF.

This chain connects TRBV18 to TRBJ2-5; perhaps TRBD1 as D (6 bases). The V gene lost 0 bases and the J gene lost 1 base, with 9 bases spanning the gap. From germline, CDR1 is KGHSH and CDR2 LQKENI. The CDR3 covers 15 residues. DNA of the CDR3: TGTGCCAGCTCACCACCATCAGGGGTCCAAGAGACCCAGTACTTC. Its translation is CASSPPSGVQETQYF.

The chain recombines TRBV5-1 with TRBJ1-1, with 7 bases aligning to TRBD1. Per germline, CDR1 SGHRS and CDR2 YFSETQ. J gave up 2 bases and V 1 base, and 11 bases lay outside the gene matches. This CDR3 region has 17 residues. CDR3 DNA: TGCGCCAGCAGCTTGTTGGGGGCAGGGGGGTCCAACACTGAAGCTTTCTTT. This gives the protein CASSLLGAGGSNTEAFF.

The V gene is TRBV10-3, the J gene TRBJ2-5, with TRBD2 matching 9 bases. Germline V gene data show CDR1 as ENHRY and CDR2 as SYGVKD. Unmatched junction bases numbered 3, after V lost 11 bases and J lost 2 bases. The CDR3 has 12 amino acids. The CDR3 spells CAAAGGQETQYF. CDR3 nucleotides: TGTGCCGCGGCGGGAGGGCAAGAGACCCAGTACTTC.

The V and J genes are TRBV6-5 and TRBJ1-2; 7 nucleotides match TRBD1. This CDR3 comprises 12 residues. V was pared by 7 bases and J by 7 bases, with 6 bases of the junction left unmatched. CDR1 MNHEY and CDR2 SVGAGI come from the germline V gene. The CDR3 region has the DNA TGTGCCAGCATCGACAGGGATCCTGGCTACACCTTC. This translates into CASIDRDPGYTF.

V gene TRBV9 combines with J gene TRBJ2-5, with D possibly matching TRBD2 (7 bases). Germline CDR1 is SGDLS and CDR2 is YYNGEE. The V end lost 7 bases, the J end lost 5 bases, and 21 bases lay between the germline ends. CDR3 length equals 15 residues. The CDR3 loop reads CASGLFGGPGETQYF. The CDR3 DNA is TGTGCCAGCGGACTCTTCGGGGGGCCAGGGGAGACCCAGTACTTC.

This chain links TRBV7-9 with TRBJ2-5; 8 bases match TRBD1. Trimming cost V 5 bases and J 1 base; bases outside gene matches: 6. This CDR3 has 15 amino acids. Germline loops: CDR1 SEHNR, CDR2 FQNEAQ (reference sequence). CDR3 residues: CASSPRTGSQETQYF. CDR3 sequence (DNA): TGTGCCAGCAGCCCCCGGACAGGGAGCCAAGAGACCCAGTACTTC.

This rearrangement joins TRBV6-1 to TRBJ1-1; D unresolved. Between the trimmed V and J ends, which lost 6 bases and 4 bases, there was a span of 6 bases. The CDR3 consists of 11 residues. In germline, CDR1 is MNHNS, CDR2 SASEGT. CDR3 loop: CASRLLTEAFF. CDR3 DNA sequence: TGTGCCAGCAGACTCCTCACTGAAGCTTTCTTT.

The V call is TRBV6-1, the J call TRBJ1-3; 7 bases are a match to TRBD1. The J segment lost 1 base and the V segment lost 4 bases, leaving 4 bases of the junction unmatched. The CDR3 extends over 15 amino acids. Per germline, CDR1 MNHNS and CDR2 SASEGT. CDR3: CASSVTGESGNTIYF. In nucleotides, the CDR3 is TGTGCCAGCAGTGTTACAGGGGAATCTGGAAACACCATATATTTT.

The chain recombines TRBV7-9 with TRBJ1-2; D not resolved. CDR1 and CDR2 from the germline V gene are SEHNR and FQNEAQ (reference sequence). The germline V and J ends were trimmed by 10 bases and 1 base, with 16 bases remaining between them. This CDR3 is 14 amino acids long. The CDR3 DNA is TGTGCCACCCCTCCGGGTCCTCTTAACTATGGCTACACCTTC. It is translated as CATPPGPLNYGYTF. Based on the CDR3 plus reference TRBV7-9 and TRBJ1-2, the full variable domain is DTGVSQNPRHKITKRGQNVTFRCDPISEHNRLYWYRQTLGQGPEFLTYFQNEAQLEKSRLLSDRFSAERPKGSFSTLEIQRTEQGDSAMYLCATPPGPLNYGYTFGSGTRLTVV.

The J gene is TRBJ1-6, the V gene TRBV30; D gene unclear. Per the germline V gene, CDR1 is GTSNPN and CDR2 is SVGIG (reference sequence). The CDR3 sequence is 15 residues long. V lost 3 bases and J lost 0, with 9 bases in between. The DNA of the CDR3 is TGTGCCTGGAGCCTCGAGGGCTCCTATAATTCACCCCTCCACTTT. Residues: CAWSLEGSYNSPLHF.

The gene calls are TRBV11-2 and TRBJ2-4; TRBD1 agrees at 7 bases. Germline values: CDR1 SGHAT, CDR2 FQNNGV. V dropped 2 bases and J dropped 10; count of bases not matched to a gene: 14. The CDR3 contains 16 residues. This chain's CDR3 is CASSLIPTGQGTIQYF. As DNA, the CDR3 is TGTGCCAGCAGCTTAATCCCGACAGGGCAGGGAACGATTCAGTACTTC. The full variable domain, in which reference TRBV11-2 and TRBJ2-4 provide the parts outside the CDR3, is EAGVAQSPRYKIIEKRQSVAFWCNPISGHATLYWYQQILGQGPKLLIQFQNNGVVDDSQLPKDRFSAERLKGVDSTLKIQPAKLEDSAVYLCASSLIPTGQGTIQYFGAGTRLSVL.

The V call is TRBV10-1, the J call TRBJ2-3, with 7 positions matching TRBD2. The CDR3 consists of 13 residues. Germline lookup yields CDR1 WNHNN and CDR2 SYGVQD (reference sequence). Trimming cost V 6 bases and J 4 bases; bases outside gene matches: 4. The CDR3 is CASRPAGADTQYF. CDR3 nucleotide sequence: TGCGCCAGCAGGCCGGCGGGAGCAGATACGCAGTATTTT.

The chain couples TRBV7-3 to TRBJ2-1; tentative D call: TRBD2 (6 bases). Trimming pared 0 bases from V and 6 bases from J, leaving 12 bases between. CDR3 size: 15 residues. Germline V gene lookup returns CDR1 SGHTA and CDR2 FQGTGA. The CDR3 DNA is TGTGCCAGCAGCTTAACATCCGGCGGGGTCAATGAGCAGTTCTTC. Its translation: CASSLTSGGVNEQFF. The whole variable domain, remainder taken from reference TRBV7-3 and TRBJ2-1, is GAGVSQTPSNKVTEKGKYVELRCDPISGHTALYWYRQSLGQGPEFLIYFQGTGAADDSGLPNDRFFAVRPEGSVSTLKIQRTERGDSAVYLCASSLTSGGVNEQFFGPGTRLTVL.

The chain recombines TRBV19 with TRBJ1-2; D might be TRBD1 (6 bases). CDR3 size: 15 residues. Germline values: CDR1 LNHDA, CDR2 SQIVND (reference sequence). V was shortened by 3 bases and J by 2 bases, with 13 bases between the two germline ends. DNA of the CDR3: TGTGCCAGTAGTATTCTGGACAGCCGAAACTATGGCTACACCTTC. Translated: CASSILDSRNYGYTF. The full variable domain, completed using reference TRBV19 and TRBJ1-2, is DGGITQSPKYLFRKEGQNVTLSCEQNLNHDAMYWYRQDPGQGLRLIYYSQIVNDFQKGDIAEGYSVSREKKESFPLTVTSAQKNPTAFYLCASSILDSRNYGYTFGSGTRLTVV.

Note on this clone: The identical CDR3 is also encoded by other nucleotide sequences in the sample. CDR3 protein: CASSLGGTGDEKLFF. The DNA of the CDR3 is TGTGCCAGCAGCTTAGGTGGGACAGGGGATGAAAAACTGTTTTTT. This chain connects TRBV7-8 to TRBJ1-4; 10 positions agree with TRBD1. In germline, CDR1 is SGHVS, CDR2 FQNEAQ. The CDR3 has 15 residues. The trim removed 1 base at V and 6 bases at J, leaving 2 bases unmatched.

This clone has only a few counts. In DNA form, the CDR3 reads TGTGCCAGCAGCTTAAGCCTCGAGGATACGCAGTATTTT. Translating gives CASSLSLEDTQYF. V is TRBV11-1 and J is TRBJ2-3; the D is unclear. The germline V and J ends were trimmed by 2 bases and 6 bases, with 9 bases remaining between them. CDR3 length: 13 residues. Germline V gives CDR1 SGHAT, CDR2 FQDESV (reference sequence). The full variable domain, rest sourced from reference TRBV11-1 and TRBJ2-3, is EAEVAQSPRYKITEKSQAVAFWCDPISGHATLYWYRQILGQGPELLVQFQDESVVDDSQLPKDRFSAERLKGVDSTLKIQPAELGDSAMYLCASSLSLEDTQYFGPGTRLTVL.

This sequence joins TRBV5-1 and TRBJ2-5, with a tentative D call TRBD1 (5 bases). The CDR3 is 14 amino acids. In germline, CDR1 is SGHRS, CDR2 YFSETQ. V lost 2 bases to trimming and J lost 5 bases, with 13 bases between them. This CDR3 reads CASSLGAPGETQYF. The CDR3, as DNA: TGCGCCAGCAGCTTAGGGGCGCCCGGCGAGACCCAGTACTTC.

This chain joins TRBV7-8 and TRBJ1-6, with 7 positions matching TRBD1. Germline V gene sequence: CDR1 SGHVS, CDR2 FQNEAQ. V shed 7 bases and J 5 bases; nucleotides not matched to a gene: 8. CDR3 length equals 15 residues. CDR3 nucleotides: TGTGCCAGCAAAACGAGGGACAGTAATAATTCACCCCTCCACTTT. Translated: CASKTRDSNNSPLHF.